Following are 8 T cell receptor beta chains from one sample sequenced in a study of blood T cell repertoires in COVID-19. Clones were read by immunoSEQ multiplex PCR, and TCRdb kept only the in-frame ones, dropping some. This table has around 330,000 clones, roughly 90% appearing once. Sequenced material: PBMCs or T cells enriched from blood (not recorded which). The receptors here all came from a man between 60 and 75 years old who had recovered from COVID-19.

The J gene is TRBJ1-4, the V gene TRBV6-4, with 10 bases that match TRBD1. The germline V gene encodes CDR1 MRHNA and CDR2 SNTAGT. After removal of 3 bases from V and 10 bases from J, the junction contained 8 bases not matched to a gene. This CDR3 is built from 15 residues. The CDR3 region is CASSETPGQGRKLFF. As DNA, the CDR3 is TGTGCCAGCAGTGAAACACCGGGACAGGGGAGAAAACTGTTTTTT.

The rearrangement links TRBV7-2 to TRBJ1-1; maybe TRBD1 (6 bases). The CDR3 consists of 13 residues. The V end was cut by 3 bases, the J end by 6 bases, with 11 bases between. CDR1 and CDR2 (germline): SGHTA, FQGNSA. The CDR3 loop reads CASSFSRGAEAFF. In DNA, the CDR3 is TGTGCCAGCAGCTTCAGCAGGGGCGCTGAAGCTTTCTTT. Drawing the rest from reference TRBV7-2 and TRBJ1-1, the complete variable domain is GAGVSQSPSNKVTEKGKDVELRCDPISGHTALYWYRQSLGQGLEFLIYFQGNSAPDKSGLPSDRFSAERTGGSVSTLTIQRTQQEDSAVYLCASSFSRGAEAFFGQGTRLTVV.

V usage is TRBV6-2 or TRBV6-3 and J usage is TRBJ2-1, with 11 bases matching TRBD2. The V gene end was trimmed by 6 bases and the J gene end by 8 bases; junction bases not matched to a gene: 12. Germline V gene sequence: CDR1 MNHEY, CDR2 SVGEGT. The CDR3 sequence is 16 residues long. The CDR3 loop is CASSMRLAGRGDEQFF. For the CDR3, the DNA is TGTGCCAGCAGCATGCGACTAGCGGGGCGAGGGGATGAGCAGTTCTTC.

On this clone itself: At the DNA level, this CDR3 is encoded by other sequences in the same sample as well. This rearrangement joins TRBV6-5 to TRBJ2-7; 9 bases map to TRBD2. The germline V gene has CDR1 MNHEY and CDR2 SVGAGI. V was clipped by 0 bases and J by 2 bases; unmatched bases: 2. This CDR3 is built from 15 residues. CDR3 residues: CASSYSTSGPYEQYF. In DNA, the CDR3 is TGTGCCAGCAGTTACTCGACTAGCGGCCCCTACGAGCAGTACTTC.

The CDR3 protein is CASSREGGSNQPQHF. Here the CDR3 DNA reads TGTGCCAGCAGTCGGGAAGGAGGTAGCAATCAGCCCCAGCATTTT. The chain recombines TRBV27 with TRBJ1-5; no firm D call. The CDR3 totals 15 residues. Germline-derived CDR1 and CDR2 are MNHEY and SMNVEV (reference sequence). V was cut by 5 bases and J by 0 bases, with 11 bases left in between.

V gene TRBV6-6 combines with J gene TRBJ2-3, with TRBD2 identical over 11 bases. V lost 6 bases and J lost 0; bases outside the gene matches: 5. The V gene's germline CDR1 is MNHNY and CDR2 SVGAGI (reference sequence). The CDR3 has 16 residues. The CDR3 DNA follows: TGTGCCAGCAGGGGACTAGCGGCAACTAGCACAGATACGCAGTATTTT. Encoded protein: CASRGLAATSTDTQYF.

The chain links TRBV12-5 to TRBJ2-7; D is perhaps TRBD1 (5 bases). Germline V CDR1 and CDR2: LGHNT, FRNRAP. The CDR3 is made up of 15 amino acids. The V gene lost 0 bases and the J gene lost 6 bases, with 15 bases spanning the gap. In DNA, the CDR3 is TGTGCTAGTGGTTTGGTACAAGGGGCCGTTAGCGAGCAGTACTTC. This sequence encodes CASGLVQGAVSEQYF.

This clone has more than one count but fewer than ten. This chain links TRBV9 with TRBJ2-1, with 8 bases that match TRBD2. CDR1 and CDR2 (germline): SGDLS, YYNGEE. With 0 bases clipped from V and 6 bases from J, the junction kept 5 bases outside the gene matches. This CDR3 spans 15 amino acids. CDR3: CASSVVNSGINEQFF. CDR3 DNA: TGTGCCAGCAGCGTAGTGAATAGCGGGATCAATGAGCAGTTCTTC.